These T cell receptor beta chains were read from a single sample in a study of response to subunit inactivated influenza vaccine. TCRdb processed the RT-PCR reads anew with MiXCR; each CDR3 protein has one entry. The top ten clones hold under 3.5% of a sample with about 540,000 distinct CDR3 sequences, roughly 25% of them seen once. This sample also appeared in a second study, on T cells expressing NK-cell markers.

Sample: CD4+ T cells sorted from PBMCs, taken 11 to 12 days after vaccination. Every receptor here comes from a man aged 50 to 60 who received an inactivated influenza vaccine. CDR3s include the opening cysteine and the closing phenylalanine or tryptophan. A D gene is named only where the DNA matches it firmly. Some rows mark clone size as missing; the rest say once, few, many or name a class of expanded clone.

v_call	j_call	clone_size	d_call	cdr3_aa	cdr3_nt
TRBV29-1	TRBJ2-2	.	.	CSVVRGNTGELFF	TGCAGCGTTGTTCGGGGGAACACCGGGGAGCTGTTTTTT
TRBV2	TRBJ2-7	few	TRBD1	CASTLPVGRGSSYEQYF	TGTGCCAGCACTCTCCCGGTAGGCAGGGGGAGCTCCTACGAGCAGTACTTC
TRBV6-5	TRBJ2-7	.	TRBD2	CASSYTSGTYEQYF	TGTGCCAGCAGTTACACTAGCGGGACTTACGAGCAGTACTTC
TRBV10-3	TRBJ1-5	few	.	CAISEDDPIKPQHF	TGTGCCATCAGTGAGGATGATCCAATCAAGCCCCAGCATTTT
TRBV10-3	TRBJ2-2	.	.	CAIWRAGELFF	TGTGCCATCTGGAGGGCCGGGGAGCTGTTTTTT
TRBV15	TRBJ2-3	few	TRBD2	CATSRDSSGSPDTQYF	TGTGCCACCAGCAGAGATTCTAGCGGGAGCCCAGATACGCAGTATTTT
TRBV20-1	TRBJ2-2	many	TRBD2	CSARRSGGKAGELFF	TGCAGTGCTAGAAGAAGCGGGGGGAAGGCGGGGGAGCTGTTTTTT
TRBV5-6	TRBJ2-1	.	TRBD2	CASSFSAFSGRWNEQFF	TGTGCCAGCAGCTTTAGCGCCTTTAGCGGGAGATGGAATGAGCAGTTCTTC
TRBV6-1	TRBJ2-3	.	.	CASSEAALSQVTDTQYF	TGTGCCAGCAGTGAAGCGGCCCTCTCTCAGGTCACAGATACGCAGTATTTT
TRBV20-1	TRBJ1-1	.	TRBD1	CSASKDRVNGGAFF	TGCAGTGCCTCAAAAGACAGGGTTAACGGTGGAGCTTTCTTT
TRBV12-3/TRBV12-4	TRBJ2-5	many	TRBD2	CASSSGTSRETQYF	TGTGCCAGCAGTTCCGGGACTAGTAGGGAGACCCAGTACTTC
TRBV11-2	TRBJ2-3	.	.	CASSLRQGPITDTQYF	TGTGCCAGCAGCTTAAGGCAGGGTCCCATCACAGATACGCAGTATTTT
TRBV19	TRBJ2-7	.	TRBD1	CASSGQGASGYEQYF	TGTGCCAGTAGTGGACAGGGGGCGTCCGGCTACGAGCAGTACTTC
TRBV19	TRBJ2-7	few	.	CASSIISGAYEQYF	TGTGCCAGTAGTATAATTAGCGGAGCCTACGAGCAGTACTTC
TRBV15	TRBJ1-1	.	.	CATSVNRGGTEAFF	TGTGCCACCAGCGTAAACCGGGGGGGCACTGAAGCTTTCTTT
TRBV20-1	TRBJ1-1	.	.	CSAIDISPHEAFF	TGCAGTGCTATCGACATCTCACCTCATGAAGCTTTCTTT
TRBV20-1	TRBJ2-1	few	.	CSARVASASSYNEQFF	TGCAGTGCTAGAGTCGCTAGCGCCAGCTCCTACAATGAGCAGTTCTTC
TRBV3-1	TRBJ2-7	few	.	CASSQQSRVPYEQYF	TGTGCCAGCAGCCAACAAAGTCGGGTCCCCTACGAGCAGTACTTC
TRBV7-9	TRBJ1-6	.	.	CAGHGSSYNSPLHF	TGTGCCGGACATGGGAGCTCCTATAATTCACCCCTCCACTTT
TRBV18	TRBJ2-7	.	TRBD2	CASSPGRILAGAYEQYF	TGTGCCAGCTCACCAGGTCGGATTTTAGCGGGAGCCTACGAGCAGTACTTC
TRBV6-5	TRBJ2-7	.	TRBD2	CASSRSSGEQYF	TGTGCCAGCAGTCGGTCTAGCGGGGAGCAGTACTTC
TRBV19	TRBJ2-4	few	TRBD2	CASSPELAGKNIQYF	TGTGCCAGTAGTCCGGAACTAGCGGGCAAAAACATTCAGTACTTC
TRBV15	TRBJ1-1	few	.	CATSRDASLWNTEAFF	TGTGCCACCAGCAGAGATGCGAGTCTTTGGAACACTGAAGCTTTCTTT
TRBV3-1	TRBJ2-7	many	.	CASSQVTYEQYF	TGTGCCAGCAGCCAAGTTACCTACGAGCAGTACTTC
TRBV15	TRBJ1-5	.	.	CATSRGAVSNQPQHF	TGTGCCACCAGCAGAGGGGCGGTTAGCAATCAGCCCCAGCATTTT
TRBV7-2	TRBJ2-1	few	.	CASSLVVNSANEQFF	TGTGCCAGCAGCTTAGTGGTCAATTCGGCCAATGAGCAGTTCTTC
TRBV18	TRBJ2-7	few	.	CASSVDSNSYEQYF	TGTGCCAGCTCAGTAGACAGCAACTCCTACGAGCAGTACTTC
TRBV7-3	TRBJ2-1	few	.	CASSLTDGNNEQFF	TGTGCCAGCAGCTTGACGGACGGGAACAATGAGCAGTTCTTC
TRBV29-1	TRBJ1-2	many	.	CSVEGDTPGLYGYTF	TGCAGCGTTGAAGGTGACACTCCGGGACTTTATGGCTACACCTTC
TRBV6-4	TRBJ2-3	.	TRBD2	CASSEGGRGDTQYF	TGTGCCAGCAGTGAAGGCGGGAGGGGAGATACGCAGTATTTT
TRBV3-1	TRBJ1-1	.	TRBD1	CASSTSGTGLPEAFF	TGTGCCAGCAGCACATCCGGGACAGGTCTCCCTGAAGCTTTCTTT
TRBV5-1	TRBJ1-1	.	.	CASRPKVNTEAYF	TGCGCCAGCAGGCCCAAGGTGAACACTGAAGCTTACTTT
TRBV29-1	TRBJ1-5	few	.	CSVFRVDQPQHF	TGCAGCGTTTTTCGGGTCGATCAGCCCCAGCATTTT
TRBV6-1	TRBJ1-5	few	.	CASRPGGSNQPQHF	TGTGCCAGCAGGCCCGGGGGAAGCAATCAGCCCCAGCATTTT
TRBV3-1	TRBJ1-1	once	.	CASSQELGRGMNTEAFF	TGTGCCAGCAGCCAAGAACTAGGGAGGGGGATGAACACTGAAGCTTTCTTT
TRBV29-1	TRBJ2-1	.	.	CSVEADYNEQFF	TGCAGCGTTGAAGCGGATTACAATGAGCAGTTCTTC
TRBV20-1	TRBJ2-5	.	.	CSARVPGFLETQYF	.
TRBV4-3	TRBJ2-5	.	.	CASSHLRAETQYF	TGCGCCAGCAGCCACCTAAGGGCGGAGACCCAGTACTTC
TRBV7-2	TRBJ2-3	.	.	CASSLGDSILTDTQYF	TGTGCCAGCAGCTTAGGGGACTCCATTCTCACAGATACGCAGTATTTT
TRBV11-2	TRBJ2-5	.	.	CASSELTGKGETQYF	TGTGCCAGCAGCGAACTTACAGGGAAGGGAGAGACCCAGTACTTC
TRBV5-6	TRBJ1-2	.	.	CASSLPFSNYGYTF	TGTGCCAGCAGCTTGCCATTCAGCAACTATGGCTACACCTTC
TRBV6-5	TRBJ2-7	few	.	CASSSAGVYSEQYF	TGTGCCAGCAGTTCTGCAGGGGTCTACTCCGAGCAGTACTTC
TRBV4-3	TRBJ2-7	many	.	CASSQDIGSPYEQYF	TGCGCCAGCAGCCAAGACATTGGAAGTCCCTACGAGCAGTACTTC
TRBV7-2	TRBJ1-2	few	TRBD1	CASRQQGASYGYTF	TGTGCCAGCAGACAACAGGGGGCAAGTTATGGCTACACCTTC
TRBV6-1	TRBJ1-2	.	TRBD1	CASYPGQGARFRGYTF	TGTGCCAGCTATCCGGGACAGGGGGCGCGATTTCGGGGCTACACCTTC
TRBV5-1	TRBJ2-6	.	.	CASSLMRNPGANVLTF	TGCGCCAGCAGCCTTATGAGGAATCCTGGGGCCAACGTCCTGACTTTC
TRBV3-1	TRBJ2-5	.	.	CASSQGTFQETQYF	TGTGCCAGCAGCCAAGGGACTTTCCAAGAGACCCAGTACTTC
TRBV7-8	TRBJ1-2	.	TRBD1	CASSLVGDRGIYGYTF	TGTGCCAGCAGCTTAGTGGGGGACAGGGGAATCTATGGCTACACCTTC
TRBV29-1	TRBJ1-1	many	.	CSVEPGFYTEAFF	TGCAGCGTTGAACCGGGCTTTTACACTGAAGCTTTCTTT
TRBV10-3	TRBJ2-5	few	.	CAISESETPYQETQYF	TGTGCCATCAGTGAGTCCGAGACTCCGTACCAAGAGACCCAGTACTTC
TRBV7-2	TRBJ1-1	.	TRBD1	CASKQGALDTEAFF	TGTGCCAGCAAACAGGGGGCGCTGGACACTGAAGCTTTCTTT
TRBV7-3	TRBJ2-3	.	TRBD2	CASSVAGGATDTQYF	TGTGCCAGCAGCGTAGCGGGAGGGGCAACAGATACGCAGTATTTT
TRBV6-2/TRBV6-3	TRBJ2-7	.	TRBD2	CASTLAGSIIYEQYF	TGTGCCAGCACCCTAGCGGGGAGCATTATCTACGAGCAGTACTTC
TRBV6-1	TRBJ1-6	.	.	CASSEGQGRPSPLHF	TGTGCCAGCAGTGAAGGGCAGGGAAGACCCTCACCCCTCCACTTT
TRBV3-1	TRBJ2-7	many	TRBD2	CASSLLAGVSYEQYF	TGTGCCAGCAGCCTCTTAGCGGGGGTCTCCTACGAGCAGTACTTC
TRBV27	TRBJ1-6	.	.	CASSSRQNNSPLHF	TGTGCCAGCAGTTCTCGACAAAATAATTCACCCCTCCACTTT
TRBV4-2	TRBJ2-5	.	.	CASSHRQAGWEQETQYF	TGTGCCAGCAGCCACAGACAGGCTGGGTGGGAACAAGAGACCCAGTACTTC
TRBV4-3	TRBJ1-2	few	.	CASSQQATGNYGYTF	TGCGCCAGCAGCCAACAGGCTACCGGGAACTATGGCTACACCTTC
TRBV27	TRBJ2-7	.	TRBD1	CASRRRTGGYEQYF	TGTGCCAGCCGACGACGGACAGGGGGTTACGAGCAGTACTTC
TRBV20-1	TRBJ2-1	few	.	CSASTPGTLNNEQFF	TGCAGTGCTAGTACACCCGGGACCTTAAACAATGAGCAGTTCTTC